The TCR beta chain under discussion was sequenced for a study of graft-versus-host responses after intestinal transplantation. At the level of the study: Among the recipients, transplants were multivisceral, liver-intestinal, or isolated intestinal. After anti-thymocyte globulin induction, recipients took tacrolimus and steroids for three to four years.

Assay used: immunoSEQ multiplex PCR; TCRdb lists only in-frame clones, some missing. The sample includes about 21,000 clones, around 92% of them seen just once. For this clone: Its antigen remains unidentified.

Points from the study as a whole: Investigators detected GvH clones in recipient marrow, with some emerging earlier in ileum or blood. Individuals carrying graft-donor T cell macrochimerism showed high graft-versus-host to host-versus-graft clonal ratios in allografts.

Trimming pared 6 bases from V and 3 bases from J, leaving 6 bases between. CDR1 and CDR2 from the germline V gene are SQVTM and ANQGSEA. The CDR3 runs to 11 residues. The specimen was PBMCs, collected around 270 days after intestinal transplant. V is TRBV29-1 and J is TRBJ2-1; D might be TRBD2 (5 bases). This receptor was taken from a human patient who received an intestinal transplant, so some T cells may come from the graft donor. Here the CDR3 DNA reads TGCAGCGTCGGGAACTACAATGAGCAGTTCTTC. Its translation: CSVGNYNEQFF.